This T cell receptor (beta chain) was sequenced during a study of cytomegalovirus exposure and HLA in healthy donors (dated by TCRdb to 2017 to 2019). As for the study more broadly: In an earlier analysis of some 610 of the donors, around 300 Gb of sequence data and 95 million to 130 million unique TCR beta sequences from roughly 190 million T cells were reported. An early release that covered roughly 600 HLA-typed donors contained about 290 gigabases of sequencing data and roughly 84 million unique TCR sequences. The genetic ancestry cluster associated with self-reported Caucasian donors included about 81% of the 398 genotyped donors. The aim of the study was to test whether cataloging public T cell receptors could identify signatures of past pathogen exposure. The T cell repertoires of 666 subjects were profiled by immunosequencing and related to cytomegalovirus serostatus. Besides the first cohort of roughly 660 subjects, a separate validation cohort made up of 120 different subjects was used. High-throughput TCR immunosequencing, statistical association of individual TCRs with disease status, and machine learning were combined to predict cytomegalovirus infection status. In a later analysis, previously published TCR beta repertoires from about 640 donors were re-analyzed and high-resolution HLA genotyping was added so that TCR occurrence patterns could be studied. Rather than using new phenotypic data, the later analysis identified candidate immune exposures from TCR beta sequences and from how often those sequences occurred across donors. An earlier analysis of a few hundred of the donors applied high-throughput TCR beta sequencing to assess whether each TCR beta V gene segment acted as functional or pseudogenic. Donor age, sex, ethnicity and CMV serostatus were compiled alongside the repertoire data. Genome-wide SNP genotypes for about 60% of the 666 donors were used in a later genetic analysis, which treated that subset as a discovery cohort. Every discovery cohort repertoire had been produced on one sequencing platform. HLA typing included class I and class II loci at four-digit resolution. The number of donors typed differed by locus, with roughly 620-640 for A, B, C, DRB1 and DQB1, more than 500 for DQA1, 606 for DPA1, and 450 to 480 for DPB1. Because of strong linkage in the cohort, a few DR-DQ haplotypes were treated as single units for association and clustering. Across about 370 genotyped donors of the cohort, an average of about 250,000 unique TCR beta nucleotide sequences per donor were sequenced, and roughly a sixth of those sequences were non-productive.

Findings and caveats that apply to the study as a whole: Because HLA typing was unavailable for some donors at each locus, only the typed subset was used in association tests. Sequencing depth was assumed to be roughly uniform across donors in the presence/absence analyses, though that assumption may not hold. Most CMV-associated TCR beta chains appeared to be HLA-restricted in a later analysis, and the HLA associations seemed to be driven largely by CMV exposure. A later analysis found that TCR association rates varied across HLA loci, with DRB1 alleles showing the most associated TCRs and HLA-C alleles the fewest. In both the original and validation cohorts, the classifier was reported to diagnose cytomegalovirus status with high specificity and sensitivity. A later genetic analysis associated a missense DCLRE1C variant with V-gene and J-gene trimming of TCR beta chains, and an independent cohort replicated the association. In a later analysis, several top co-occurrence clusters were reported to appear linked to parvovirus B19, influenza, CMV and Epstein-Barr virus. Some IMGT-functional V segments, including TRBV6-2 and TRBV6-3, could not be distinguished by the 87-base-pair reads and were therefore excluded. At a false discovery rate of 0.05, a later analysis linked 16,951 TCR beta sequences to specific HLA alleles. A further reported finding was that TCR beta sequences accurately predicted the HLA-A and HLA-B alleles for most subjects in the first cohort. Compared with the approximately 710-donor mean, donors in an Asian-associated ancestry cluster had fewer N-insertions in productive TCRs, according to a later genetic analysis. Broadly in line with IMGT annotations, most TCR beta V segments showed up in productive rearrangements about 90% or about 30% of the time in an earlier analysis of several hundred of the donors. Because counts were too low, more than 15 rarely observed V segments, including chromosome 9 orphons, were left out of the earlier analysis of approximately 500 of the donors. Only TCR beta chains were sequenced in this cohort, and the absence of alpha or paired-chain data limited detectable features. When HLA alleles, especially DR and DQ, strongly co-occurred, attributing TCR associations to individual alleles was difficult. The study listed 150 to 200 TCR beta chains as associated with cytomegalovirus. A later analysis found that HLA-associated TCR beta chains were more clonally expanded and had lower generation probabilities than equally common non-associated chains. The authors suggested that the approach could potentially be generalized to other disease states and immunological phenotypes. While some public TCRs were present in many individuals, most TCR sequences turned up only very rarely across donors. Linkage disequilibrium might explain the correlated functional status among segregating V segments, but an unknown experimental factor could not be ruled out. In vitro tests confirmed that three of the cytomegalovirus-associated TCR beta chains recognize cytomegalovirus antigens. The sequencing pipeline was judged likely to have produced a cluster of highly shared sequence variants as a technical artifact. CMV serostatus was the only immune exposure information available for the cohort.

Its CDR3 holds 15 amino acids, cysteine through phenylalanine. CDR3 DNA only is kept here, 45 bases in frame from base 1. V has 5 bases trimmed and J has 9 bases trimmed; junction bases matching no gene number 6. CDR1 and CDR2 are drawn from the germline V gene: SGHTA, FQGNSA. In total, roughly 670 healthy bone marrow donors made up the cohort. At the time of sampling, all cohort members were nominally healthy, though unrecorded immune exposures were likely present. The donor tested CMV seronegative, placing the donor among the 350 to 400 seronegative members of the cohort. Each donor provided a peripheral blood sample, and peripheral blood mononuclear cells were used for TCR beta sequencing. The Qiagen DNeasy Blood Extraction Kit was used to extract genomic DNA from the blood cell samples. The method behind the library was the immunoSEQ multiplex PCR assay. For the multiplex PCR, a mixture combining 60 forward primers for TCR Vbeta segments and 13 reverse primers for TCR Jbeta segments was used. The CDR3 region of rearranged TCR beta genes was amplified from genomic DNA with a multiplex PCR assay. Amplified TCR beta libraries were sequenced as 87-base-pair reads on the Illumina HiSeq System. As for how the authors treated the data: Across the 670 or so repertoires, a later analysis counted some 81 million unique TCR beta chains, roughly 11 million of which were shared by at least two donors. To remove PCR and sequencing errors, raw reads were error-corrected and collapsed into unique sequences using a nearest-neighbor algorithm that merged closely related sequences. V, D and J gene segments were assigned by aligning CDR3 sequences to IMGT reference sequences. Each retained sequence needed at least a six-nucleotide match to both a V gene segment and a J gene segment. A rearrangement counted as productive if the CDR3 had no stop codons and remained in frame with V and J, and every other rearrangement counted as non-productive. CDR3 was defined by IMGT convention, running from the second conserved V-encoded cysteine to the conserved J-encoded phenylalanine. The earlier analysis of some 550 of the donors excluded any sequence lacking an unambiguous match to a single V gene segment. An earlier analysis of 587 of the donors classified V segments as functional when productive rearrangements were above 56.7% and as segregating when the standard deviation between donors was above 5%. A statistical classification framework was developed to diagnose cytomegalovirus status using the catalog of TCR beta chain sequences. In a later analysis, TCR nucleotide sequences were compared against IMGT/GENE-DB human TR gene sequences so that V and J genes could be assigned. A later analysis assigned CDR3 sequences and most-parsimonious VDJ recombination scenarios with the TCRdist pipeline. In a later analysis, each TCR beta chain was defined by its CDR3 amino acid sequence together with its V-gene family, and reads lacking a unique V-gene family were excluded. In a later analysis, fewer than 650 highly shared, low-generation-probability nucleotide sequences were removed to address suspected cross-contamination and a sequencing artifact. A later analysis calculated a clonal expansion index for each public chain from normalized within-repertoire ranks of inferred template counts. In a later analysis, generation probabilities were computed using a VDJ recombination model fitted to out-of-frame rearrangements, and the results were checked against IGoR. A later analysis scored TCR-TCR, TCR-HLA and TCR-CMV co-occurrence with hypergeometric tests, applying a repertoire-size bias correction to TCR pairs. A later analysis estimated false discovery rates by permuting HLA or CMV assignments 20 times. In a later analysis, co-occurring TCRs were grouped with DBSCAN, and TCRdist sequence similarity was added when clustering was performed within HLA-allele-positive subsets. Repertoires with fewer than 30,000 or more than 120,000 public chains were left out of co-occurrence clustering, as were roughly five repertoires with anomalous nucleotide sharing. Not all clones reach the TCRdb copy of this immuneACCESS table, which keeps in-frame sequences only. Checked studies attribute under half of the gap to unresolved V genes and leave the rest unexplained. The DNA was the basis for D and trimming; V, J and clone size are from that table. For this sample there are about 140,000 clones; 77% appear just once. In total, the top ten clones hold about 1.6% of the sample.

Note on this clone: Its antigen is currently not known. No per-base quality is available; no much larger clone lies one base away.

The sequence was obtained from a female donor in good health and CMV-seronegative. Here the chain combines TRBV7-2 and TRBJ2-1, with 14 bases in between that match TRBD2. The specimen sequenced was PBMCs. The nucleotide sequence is TGTGCCAGCAGCGGTACGACTAGCGGGAGGGCTGAGCAGTTCTTC. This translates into CASSGTTSGRAEQFF. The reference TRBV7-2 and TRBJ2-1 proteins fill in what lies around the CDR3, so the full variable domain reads GAGVSQSPSNKVTEKGKDVELRCDPISGHTALYWYRQSLGQGLEFLIYFQGNSAPDKSGLPSDRFSAERTGGSVSTLTIQRTQQEDSAVYLCASSGTTSGRAEQFFGPGTRLTVL.